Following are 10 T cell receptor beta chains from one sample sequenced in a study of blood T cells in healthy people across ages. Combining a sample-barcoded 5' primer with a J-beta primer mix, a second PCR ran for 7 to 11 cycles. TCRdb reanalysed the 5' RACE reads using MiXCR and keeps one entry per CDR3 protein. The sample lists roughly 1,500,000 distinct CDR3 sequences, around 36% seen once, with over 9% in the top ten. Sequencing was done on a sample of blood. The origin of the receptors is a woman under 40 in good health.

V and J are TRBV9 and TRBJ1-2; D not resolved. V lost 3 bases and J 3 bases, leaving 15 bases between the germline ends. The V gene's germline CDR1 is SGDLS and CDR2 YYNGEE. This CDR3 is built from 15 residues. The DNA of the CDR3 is TGTGCCAGCAGCGACGCTTTTGCCGGATACTATGGCTACACCTTC. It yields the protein CASSDAFAGYYGYTF.

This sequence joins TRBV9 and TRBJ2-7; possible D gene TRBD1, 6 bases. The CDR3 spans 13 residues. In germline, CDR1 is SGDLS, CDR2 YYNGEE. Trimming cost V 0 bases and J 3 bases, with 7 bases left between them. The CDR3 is CASSVGDIYEQYF. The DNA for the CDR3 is TGTGCCAGCAGCGTAGGGGACATCTACGAGCAGTACTTC.

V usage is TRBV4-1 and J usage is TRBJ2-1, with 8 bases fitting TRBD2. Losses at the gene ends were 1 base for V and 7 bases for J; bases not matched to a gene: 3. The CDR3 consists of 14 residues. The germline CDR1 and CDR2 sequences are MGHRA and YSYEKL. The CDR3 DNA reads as TGCGCCAGCAGCCAAGTAGGACTAGCTAATGAGCAGTTCTTC. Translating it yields CASSQVGLANEQFF.

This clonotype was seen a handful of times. CDR3 in amino acids: CASSVNPGTTYEQYF. The CDR3 DNA sequence: TGTGCCAGCAGCGTTAATCCCGGGACTACTTACGAGCAGTACTTC. The chain employs TRBV9 and TRBJ2-7; the match to TRBD2 covers 7 bases. CDR1 and CDR2 (germline): SGDLS, YYNGEE. CDR3 size: 15 residues. V was pared by 2 bases and J by 4 bases, with 9 bases of the junction left unmatched.

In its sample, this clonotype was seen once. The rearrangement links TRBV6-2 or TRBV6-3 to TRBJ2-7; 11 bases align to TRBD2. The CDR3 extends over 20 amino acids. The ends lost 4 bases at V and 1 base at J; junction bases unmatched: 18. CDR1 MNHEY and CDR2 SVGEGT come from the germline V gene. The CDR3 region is CASSLLNLLASGGRSYEQYF. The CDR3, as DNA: TGTGCCAGCAGTTTACTTAACCTTCTCGCTAGCGGGGGGCGTTCCTACGAGCAGTACTTC.

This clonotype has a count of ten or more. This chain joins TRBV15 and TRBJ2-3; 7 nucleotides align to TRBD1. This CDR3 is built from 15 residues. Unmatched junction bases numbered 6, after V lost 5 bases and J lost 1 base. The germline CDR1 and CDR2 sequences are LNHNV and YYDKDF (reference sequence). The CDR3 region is CATSGKGAGTDTQYF. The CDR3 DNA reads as TGTGCCACCAGCGGAAAGGGGGCCGGCACAGATACGCAGTATTTT.

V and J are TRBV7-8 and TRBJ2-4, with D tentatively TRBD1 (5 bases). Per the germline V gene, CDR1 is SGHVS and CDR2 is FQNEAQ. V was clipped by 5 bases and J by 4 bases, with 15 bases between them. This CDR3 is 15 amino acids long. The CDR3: CASSPPGREKNIQYF. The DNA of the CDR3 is TGTGCCAGCAGCCCGCCTGGCAGGGAAAAAAACATTCAGTACTTC. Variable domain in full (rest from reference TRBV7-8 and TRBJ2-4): GAGVSQSPRYKVAKRGQDVALRCDPISGHVSLFWYQQALGQGPEFLTYFQNEAQLDKSGLPSDRFFAERPEGSVSTLKIQRTQQEDSAVYLCASSPPGREKNIQYFGAGTRLSVL.

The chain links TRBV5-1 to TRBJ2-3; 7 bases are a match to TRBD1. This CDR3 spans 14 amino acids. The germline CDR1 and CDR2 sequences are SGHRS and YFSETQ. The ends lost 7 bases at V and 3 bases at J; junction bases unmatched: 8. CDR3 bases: TGCGCCAGCGGACCGACAGGGTATACAGATACGCAGTATTTT. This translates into CASGPTGYTDTQYF.

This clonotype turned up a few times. DNA of the CDR3: TGTGCCAGCAGTAAGTGGGACTTGGGCTCCTACGAGCAGTACTTC. Encoded protein: CASSKWDLGSYEQYF. This chain connects TRBV7-2 to TRBJ2-7; possibly TRBD2 for D (6 bases). V gave up 6 bases and J gave up 0 bases, with 15 bases separating them. Germline values: CDR1 SGHTA, CDR2 FQGNSA. The CDR3 spans 15 residues.

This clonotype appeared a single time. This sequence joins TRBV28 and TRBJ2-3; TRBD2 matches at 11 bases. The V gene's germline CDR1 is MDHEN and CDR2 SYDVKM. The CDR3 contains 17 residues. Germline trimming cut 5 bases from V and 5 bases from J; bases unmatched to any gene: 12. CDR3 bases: TGTGCCAGCAGTATTCCGGGACTAGCGGCCGAAAAAGATACGCAGTATTTT. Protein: CASSIPGLAAEKDTQYF.